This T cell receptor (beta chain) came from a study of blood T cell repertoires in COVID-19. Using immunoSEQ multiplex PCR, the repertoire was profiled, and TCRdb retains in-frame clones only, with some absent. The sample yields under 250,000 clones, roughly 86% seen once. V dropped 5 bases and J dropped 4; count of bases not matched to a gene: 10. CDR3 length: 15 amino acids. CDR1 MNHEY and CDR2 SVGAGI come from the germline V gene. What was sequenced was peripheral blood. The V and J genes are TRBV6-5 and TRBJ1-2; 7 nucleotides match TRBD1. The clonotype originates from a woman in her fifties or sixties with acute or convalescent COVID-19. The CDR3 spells CASSLTMTGPYGYTF. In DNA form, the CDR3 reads TGTGCCAGCAGTCTGACAATGACAGGGCCCTATGGCTACACCTTC.